This record looks at one TCR beta chain sequence and its context. This entry belongs to a study of blood T cell repertoires in COVID-19. On the study more broadly: Donors in the United States, Italy and Spain gave samples during acute or convalescent COVID-19. Nucleic acid was either cDNA or gDNA, and it came from T cells, B-cell-depleted T cells, or PBMCs.

Only in-frame clones appear in the TCRdb table, and some are missing; sequencing was by immunoSEQ multiplex PCR. The table lists approximately 280,000 clones, under 90% of them singletons. Which cohort a participant joined came from the clinical history participants gave. Germline CDR1 reads MDHEN; CDR2 reads SYDVKM. CDR3 size: 16 residues. V shed 1 base and J 5 bases; nucleotides not matched to a gene: 6. Material: PBMCs or T cells enriched from blood (not recorded which). The V and J genes are TRBV28 and TRBJ1-1; 11 bases match TRBD1. This TCR was sampled from an older woman who had recovered from COVID-19. The CDR3 sequence is CASSLLGTGGRTEAFF. In DNA, the CDR3 is TGTGCCAGCAGTTTATTAGGGACAGGGGGAAGGACTGAAGCTTTCTTT.